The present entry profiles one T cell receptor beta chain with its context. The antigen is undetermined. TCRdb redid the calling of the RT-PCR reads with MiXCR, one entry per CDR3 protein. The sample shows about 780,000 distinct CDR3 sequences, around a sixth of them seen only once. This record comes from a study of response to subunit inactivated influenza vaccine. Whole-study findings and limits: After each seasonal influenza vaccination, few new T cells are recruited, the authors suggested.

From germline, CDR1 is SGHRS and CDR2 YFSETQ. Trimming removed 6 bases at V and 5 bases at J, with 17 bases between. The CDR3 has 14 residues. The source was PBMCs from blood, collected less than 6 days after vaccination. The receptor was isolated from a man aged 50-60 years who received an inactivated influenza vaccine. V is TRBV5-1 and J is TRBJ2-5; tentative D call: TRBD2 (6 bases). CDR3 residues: CASTRGEGGETQYF. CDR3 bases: TGCGCCAGCACCCGCGGGGAAGGCGGGGAGACCCAGTACTTC.